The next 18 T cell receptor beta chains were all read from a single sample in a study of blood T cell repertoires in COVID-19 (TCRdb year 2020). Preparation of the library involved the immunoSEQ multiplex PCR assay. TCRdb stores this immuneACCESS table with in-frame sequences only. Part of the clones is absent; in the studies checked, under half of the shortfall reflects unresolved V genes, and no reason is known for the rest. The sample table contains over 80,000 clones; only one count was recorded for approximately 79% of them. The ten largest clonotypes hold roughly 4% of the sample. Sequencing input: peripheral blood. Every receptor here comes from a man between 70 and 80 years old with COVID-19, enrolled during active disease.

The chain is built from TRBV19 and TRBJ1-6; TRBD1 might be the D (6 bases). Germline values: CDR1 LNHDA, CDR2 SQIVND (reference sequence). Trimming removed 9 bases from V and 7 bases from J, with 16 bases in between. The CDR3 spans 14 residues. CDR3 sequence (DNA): TGTGCCAGCTCAGGGGCAGTTGTGAATTCACCCCTCCACTTT. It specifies CASSGAVVNSPLHF.

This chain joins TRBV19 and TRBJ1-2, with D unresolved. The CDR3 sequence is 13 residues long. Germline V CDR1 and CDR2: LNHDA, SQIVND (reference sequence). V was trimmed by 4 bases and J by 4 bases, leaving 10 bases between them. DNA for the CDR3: TGTGCCAGTAGTACCTCCATCAGCTATGGCTACACCTTC. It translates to CASSTSISYGYTF.

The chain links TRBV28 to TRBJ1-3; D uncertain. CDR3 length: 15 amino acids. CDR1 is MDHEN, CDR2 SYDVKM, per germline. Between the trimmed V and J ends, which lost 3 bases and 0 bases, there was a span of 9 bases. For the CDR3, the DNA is TGTGCCAGCAGTTTCTCCAGATCCTCTGGAAACACCATATATTTT. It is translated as CASSFSRSSGNTIYF.

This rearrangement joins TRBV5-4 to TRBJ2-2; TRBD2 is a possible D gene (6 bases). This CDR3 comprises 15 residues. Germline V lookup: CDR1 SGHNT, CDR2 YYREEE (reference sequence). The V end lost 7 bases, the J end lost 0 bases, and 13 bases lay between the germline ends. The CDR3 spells CASGLRLANTGELFF. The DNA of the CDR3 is TGTGCCAGCGGGCTCCGACTAGCGAACACCGGGGAGCTGTTTTTT. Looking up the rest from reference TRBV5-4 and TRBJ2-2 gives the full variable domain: ETGVTQSPTHLIKTRGQQVTLRCSSQSGHNTVSWYQQALGQGPQFIFQYYREEENGRGNFPPRFSGLQFPNYSSELNVNALELDDSALYLCASGLRLANTGELFFGEGSRLTVL.

CDR3 DNA: TGTGCCAGCAGTGAAGCGGCCGGGATCCAAGAGACCCAGTACTTC. Protein: CASSEAAGIQETQYF. The chain carries TRBV6-1 and TRBJ2-5; D perhaps matches TRBD2 (5 bases). With 0 bases removed from V and 1 base from J, the gap between germline ends came to 9 bases. Germline assignment: CDR1 MNHNS and CDR2 SASEGT. The CDR3 length is 15 residues.

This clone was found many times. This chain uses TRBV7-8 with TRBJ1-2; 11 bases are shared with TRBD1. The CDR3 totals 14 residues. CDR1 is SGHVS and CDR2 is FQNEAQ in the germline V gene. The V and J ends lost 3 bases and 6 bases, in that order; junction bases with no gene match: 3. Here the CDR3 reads CASSLPGQGDGYTF. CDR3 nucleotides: TGTGCCAGCAGCTTGCCGGGACAGGGGGATGGCTACACCTTC. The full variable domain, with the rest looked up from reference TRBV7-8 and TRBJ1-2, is GAGVSQSPRYKVAKRGQDVALRCDPISGHVSLFWYQQALGQGPEFLTYFQNEAQLDKSGLPSDRFFAERPEGSVSTLKIQRTQQEDSAVYLCASSLPGQGDGYTFGSGTRLTVV.

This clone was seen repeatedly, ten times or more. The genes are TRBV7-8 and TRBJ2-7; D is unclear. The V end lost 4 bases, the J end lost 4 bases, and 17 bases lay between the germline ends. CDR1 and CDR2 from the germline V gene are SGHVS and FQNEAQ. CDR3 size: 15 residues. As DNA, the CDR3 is TGTGCCAGCAGCTCACCTCCAGGTGTGGCTTACGAGCAGTACTTC. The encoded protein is CASSSPPGVAYEQYF.

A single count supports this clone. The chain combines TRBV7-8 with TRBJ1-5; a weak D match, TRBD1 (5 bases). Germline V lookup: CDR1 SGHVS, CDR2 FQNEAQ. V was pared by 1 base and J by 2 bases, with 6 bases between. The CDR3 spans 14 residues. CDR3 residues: CASSLEQGNQPQHF. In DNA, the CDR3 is TGTGCCAGCAGCTTAGAACAGGGCAATCAGCCCCAGCATTTT.

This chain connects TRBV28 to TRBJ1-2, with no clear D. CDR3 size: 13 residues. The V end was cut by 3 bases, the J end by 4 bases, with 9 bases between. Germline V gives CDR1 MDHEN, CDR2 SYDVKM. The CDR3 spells CASSFRGGYGYTF. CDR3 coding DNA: TGTGCCAGCAGTTTCCGGGGAGGCTATGGCTACACCTTC.

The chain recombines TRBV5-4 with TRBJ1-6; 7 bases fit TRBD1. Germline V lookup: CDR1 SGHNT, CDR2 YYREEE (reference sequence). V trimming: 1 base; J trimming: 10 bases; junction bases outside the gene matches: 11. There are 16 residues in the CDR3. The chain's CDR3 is CASSLSTRQGGSPLHF. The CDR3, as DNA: TGTGCCAGCAGCTTGAGTACCCGACAGGGAGGCTCACCCCTCCACTTT.

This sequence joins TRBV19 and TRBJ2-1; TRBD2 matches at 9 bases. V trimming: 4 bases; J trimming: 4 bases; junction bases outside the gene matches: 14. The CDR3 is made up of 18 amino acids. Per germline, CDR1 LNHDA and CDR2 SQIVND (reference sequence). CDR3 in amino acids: CASSRVSGRGSYYNEQFF. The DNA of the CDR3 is TGTGCCAGTAGTAGGGTTAGCGGGAGAGGGTCTTATTACAATGAGCAGTTCTTC.

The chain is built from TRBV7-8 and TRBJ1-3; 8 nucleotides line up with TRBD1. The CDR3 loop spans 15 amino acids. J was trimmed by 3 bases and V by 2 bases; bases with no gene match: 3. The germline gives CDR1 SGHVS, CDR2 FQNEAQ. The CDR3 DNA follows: TGTGCCAGCAGCTTACAGGGGGCGCATGGAAACACCATATATTTT. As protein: CASSLQGAHGNTIYF.

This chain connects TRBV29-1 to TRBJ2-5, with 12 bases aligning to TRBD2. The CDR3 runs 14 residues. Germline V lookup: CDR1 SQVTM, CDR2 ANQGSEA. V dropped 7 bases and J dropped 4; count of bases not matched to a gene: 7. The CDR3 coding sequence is TGCAGCGGTGCCGGGACTAGCGGGCGAGAGACCCAGTACTTC. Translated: CSGAGTSGRETQYF.

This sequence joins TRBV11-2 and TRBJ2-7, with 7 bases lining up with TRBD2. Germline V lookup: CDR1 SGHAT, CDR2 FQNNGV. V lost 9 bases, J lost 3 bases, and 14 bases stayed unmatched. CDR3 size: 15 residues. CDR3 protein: CASRLADDVFYEQYF. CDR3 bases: TGTGCCAGTAGACTAGCAGACGATGTATTCTACGAGCAGTACTTC.

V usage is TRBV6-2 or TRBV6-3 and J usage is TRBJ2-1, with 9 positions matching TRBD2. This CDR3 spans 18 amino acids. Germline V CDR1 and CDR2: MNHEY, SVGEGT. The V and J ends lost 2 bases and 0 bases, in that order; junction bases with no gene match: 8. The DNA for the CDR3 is TGTGCCAGCAGTTACCCGACTAGCGGTATTTACTCCTACAATGAGCAGTTCTTC. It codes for CASSYPTSGIYSYNEQFF.

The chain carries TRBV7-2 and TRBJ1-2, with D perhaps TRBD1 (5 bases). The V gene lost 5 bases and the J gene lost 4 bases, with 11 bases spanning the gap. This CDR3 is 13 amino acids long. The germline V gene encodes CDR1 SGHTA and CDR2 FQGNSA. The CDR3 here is CASSLGGAYGYTF. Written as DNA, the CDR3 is TGTGCCAGCAGCCTCGGAGGGGCCTATGGCTACACCTTC.

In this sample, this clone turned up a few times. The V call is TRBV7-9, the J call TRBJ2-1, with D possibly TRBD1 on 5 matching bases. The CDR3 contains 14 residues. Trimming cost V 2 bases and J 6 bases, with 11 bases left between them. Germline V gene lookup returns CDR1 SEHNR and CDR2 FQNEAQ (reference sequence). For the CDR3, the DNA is TGTGCCAGCAGCTTATCGGCAGGGTTCAATGAGCAGTTCTTC. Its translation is CASSLSAGFNEQFF.

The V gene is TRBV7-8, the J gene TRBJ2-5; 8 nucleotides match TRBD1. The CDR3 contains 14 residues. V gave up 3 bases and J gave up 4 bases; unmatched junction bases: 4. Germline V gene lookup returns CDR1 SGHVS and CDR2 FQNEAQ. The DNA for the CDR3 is TGTGCCAGCAGCTTGTTGGACAGGGTAGAGACCCAGTACTTC. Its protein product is CASSLLDRVETQYF.